Below, one T cell receptor (beta chain) is given with its context. This clonotype was counted a few times. What this receptor recognizes is not known. No qualities accompany the bases; no much larger clone lies one base away. The record originates from a study of T-cell reconstitution after alpha-beta-depleted transplantation in children (dated by TCRdb to about 2016). With regard to the full study: Using TCR repertoire profiling, the study followed T-cell immune reconstitution in a quantitative way in children after TCRalphabeta/CD19-depleted allogeneic hematopoietic cell transplantation.

The library was made by PCR. Sequencing was carried out with an Illumina HiSeq 2500. TCR libraries were prepared with molecular barcoding, using unique molecular identifiers to normalize TCRbeta repertoire quantification. The public reads were reprocessed in TCRdb via fastp at Q25 and MiXCR, keeping in-frame beta chains. Each CDR3 protein gets just one entry, which takes the most common genes and DNA from the rows behind it. This sample has about 17,000 distinct CDR3 sequences in its table, and roughly 12% of those were observed once. Clones ranked in the top ten supply about 71% of the sample. The intended sense of this specimen's treatment or condition label: allogeneic hematopoietic cell transplantation with graft depleted of TCRalphabeta T cells and CD19 B cells. Transplant recipients were children who received TCRalphabeta/CD19-depleted allogeneic hematopoietic cell grafts. Based on the germline V gene, the CDR1 and CDR2 sequences are KGHSH and LQKENI. CDR3 length: 16 amino acids, cysteine to phenylalanine. The entry retains the CDR3 DNA only, 48 bases that are in frame from base 1. V is pruned by 2 bases and J by 1 base, leaving 6 bases of the junction without a gene match.

Here is what the overall study found, with its caveats: Apparently early alphabetaT-cell count recovery about two months after transplant reportedly relied on only several hundred rapidly expanded clones derived from non-depleted graft cells. Over the following months the frequencies of hyperexpanded clones went down, and after one year T-cell counts and TCRbeta diversity were mostly credited to newly produced T cells. The high TCRbeta diversity at day 60 in some patients was ascribed to recipient T cells and intrathymic progenitors that had survived conditioning.

The clonotype comes from a boy in the first two years of life who had a stem cell transplant for Wiskott-Aldrich syndrome, so the T cells may come from the graft donor. Rearrangement joined TRBV18 to TRBJ2-3; 7 nucleotides in the junction match TRBD2. Sequences were derived from PBMCs, mostly from graft donor cells, sampled 180 days after TCRalphabeta/CD19-depleted stem cell transplant. The DNA sequence follows: TGTGCCAGCTCACCATTCTTAAGCGGGGGCACAGATACGCAGTATTTT. Its amino acids are CASSPFLSGGTDTQYF. Full variable domain (CDR3 extended with the reference TRBV18 and TRBJ2-3 proteins): NAGVMQNPRHLVRRRGQEARLRCSPMKGHSHVYWYRQLPEEGLKFMVYLQKENIIDESGMPKERFSAEFPKEGPSILRIQQVVRGDSAAYFCASSPFLSGGTDTQYFGPGTRLTVL.